This T cell receptor beta chain derives from a study of shared clonotypes between healthy human individuals. Study observations and caveats: Larger estimated richness was generally seen in naive subsets than in memory subsets.

About this clone itself: Its target is unknown.

Study processing details: There were no quality scores in the junction-only immunoSEQ sequences, so filtering differed. Data came from immunoSEQ multiplex PCR; TCRdb stores just in-frame clones and leaves some out. The DNA gave D and trimming, while V, J and clone size come from that table. This sample has over a million clones, with 75% to 80% found just once. V was cut by 6 bases and J by 0 bases, with 9 bases left in between. This CDR3 contains 14 residues. Germline V gives CDR1 MNHEY, CDR2 SVGAGI. The specimen sequenced was memory CD4+ T cells from PBMCs. Subset in this sample: CD45RA-negative fraction. The chain is built from TRBV6-5 and TRBJ1-3; D is unresolved. The receptor's source is a man younger than 35 in good health. Some clones in this sample may be carry-over from other donors' samples. In nucleotides, the CDR3 is TGTGCCAGCAGGCCGGCCTACTCTGGAAACACCATATATTTT. Translated, it gives CASRPAYSGNTIYF.